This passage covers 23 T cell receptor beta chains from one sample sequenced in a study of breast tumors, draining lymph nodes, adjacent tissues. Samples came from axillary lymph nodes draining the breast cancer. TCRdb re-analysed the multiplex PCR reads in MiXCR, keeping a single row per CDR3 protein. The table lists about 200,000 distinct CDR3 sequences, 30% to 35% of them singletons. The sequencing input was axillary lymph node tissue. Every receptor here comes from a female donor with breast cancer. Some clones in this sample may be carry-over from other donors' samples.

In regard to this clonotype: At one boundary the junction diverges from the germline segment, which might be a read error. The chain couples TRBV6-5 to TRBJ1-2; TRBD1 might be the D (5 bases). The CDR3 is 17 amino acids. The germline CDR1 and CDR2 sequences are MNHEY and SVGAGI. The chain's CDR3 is CASSHSSGGFSNYGYTF. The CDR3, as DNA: TGTGCCAGCAGTCACTCATCGGGGGGGTTTTCTAACTATGGCTACACCTTC.

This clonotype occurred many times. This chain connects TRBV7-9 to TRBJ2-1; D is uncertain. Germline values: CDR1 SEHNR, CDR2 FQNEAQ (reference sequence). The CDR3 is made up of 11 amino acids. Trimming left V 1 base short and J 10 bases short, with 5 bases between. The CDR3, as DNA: TGTGCCAGCAGCTTAGAGTTGGAGCAGTTCTTC. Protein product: CASSLELEQFF.

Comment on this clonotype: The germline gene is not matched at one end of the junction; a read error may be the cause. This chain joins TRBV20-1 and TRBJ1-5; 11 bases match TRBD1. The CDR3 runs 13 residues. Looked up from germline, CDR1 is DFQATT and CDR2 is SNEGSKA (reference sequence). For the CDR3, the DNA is TGCAGTGCTTGGACAGGGGGCAATCGGCCCCAGCATTTT. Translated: CSAWTGGNRPQHF.

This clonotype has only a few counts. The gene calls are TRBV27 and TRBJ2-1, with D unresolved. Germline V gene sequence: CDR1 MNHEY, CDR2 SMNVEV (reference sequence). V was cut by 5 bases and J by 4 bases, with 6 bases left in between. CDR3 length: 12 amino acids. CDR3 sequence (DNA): TGTGCCAGCAGTCAGACGTACAATGAGCAGTTCTTC. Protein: CASSQTYNEQFF.

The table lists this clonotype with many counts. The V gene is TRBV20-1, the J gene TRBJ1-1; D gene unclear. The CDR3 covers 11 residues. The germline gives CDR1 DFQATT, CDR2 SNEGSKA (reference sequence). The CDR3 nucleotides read TGCAGGGGTGTAGAGGACACTGAAGCTTTCTTT. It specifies CRGVEDTEAFF.

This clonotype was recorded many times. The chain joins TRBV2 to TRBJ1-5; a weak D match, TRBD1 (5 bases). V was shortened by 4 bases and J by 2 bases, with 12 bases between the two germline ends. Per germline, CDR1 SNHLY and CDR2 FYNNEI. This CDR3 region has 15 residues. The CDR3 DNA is TGTGCCAGCAGTGCAAGGGGCGGGGGCAATCAGCCCCAGCATTTT. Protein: CASSARGGGNQPQHF.

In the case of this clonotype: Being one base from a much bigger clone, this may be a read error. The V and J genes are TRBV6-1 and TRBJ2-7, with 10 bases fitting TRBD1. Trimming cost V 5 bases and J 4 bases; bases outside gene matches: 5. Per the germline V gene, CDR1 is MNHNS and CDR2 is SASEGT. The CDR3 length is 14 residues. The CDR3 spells CASSQGGQGYEQYF. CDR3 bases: TGTGCCAGCAGTCAGGGGGGACAGGGGTACGAGCAGTACTTC.

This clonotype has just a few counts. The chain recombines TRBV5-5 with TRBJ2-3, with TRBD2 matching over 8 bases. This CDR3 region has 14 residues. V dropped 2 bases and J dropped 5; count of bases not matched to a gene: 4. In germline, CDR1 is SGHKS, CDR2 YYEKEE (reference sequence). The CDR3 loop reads CASSLRGGIDTQYF. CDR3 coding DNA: TGTGCCAGCAGCTTACGCGGGGGGATAGATACGCAGTATTTT.

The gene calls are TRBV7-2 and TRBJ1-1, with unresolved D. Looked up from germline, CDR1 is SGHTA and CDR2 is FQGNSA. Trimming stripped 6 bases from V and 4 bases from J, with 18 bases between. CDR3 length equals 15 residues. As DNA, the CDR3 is TGTGCCAGCAGTCGAGGACCTCCCCTGGGCACTGAAGCTTTCTTT. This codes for CASSRGPPLGTEAFF.

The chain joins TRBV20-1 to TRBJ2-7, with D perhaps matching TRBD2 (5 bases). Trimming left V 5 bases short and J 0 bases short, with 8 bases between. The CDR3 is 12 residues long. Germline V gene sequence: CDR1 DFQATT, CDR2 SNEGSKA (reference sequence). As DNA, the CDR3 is TGCAGTGCTGCGGGCGGCTCCTACGAGCAGTACTTC. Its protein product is CSAAGGSYEQYF.

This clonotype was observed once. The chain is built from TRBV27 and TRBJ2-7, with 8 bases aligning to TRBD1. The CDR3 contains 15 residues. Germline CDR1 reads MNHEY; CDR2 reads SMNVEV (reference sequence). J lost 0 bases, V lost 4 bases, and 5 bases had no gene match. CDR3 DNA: TGTGCCAGCAGTTCAGGACAGGGCTTCTCCTACGAGCAGTACTTC. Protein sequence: CASSSGQGFSYEQYF.

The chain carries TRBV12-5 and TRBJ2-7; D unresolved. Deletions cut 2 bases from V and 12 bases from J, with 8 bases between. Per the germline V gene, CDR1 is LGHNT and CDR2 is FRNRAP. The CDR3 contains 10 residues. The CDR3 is CASGLPPRYF. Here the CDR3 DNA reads TGTGCTAGTGGTTTGCCGCCGCGGTACTTC.

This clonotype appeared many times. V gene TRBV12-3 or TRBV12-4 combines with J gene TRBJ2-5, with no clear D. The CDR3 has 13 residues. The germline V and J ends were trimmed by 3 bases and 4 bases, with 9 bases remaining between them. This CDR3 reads CASSFVWGETQYF. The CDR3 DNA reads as TGTGCCAGCAGTTTTGTGTGGGGAGAGACCCAGTACTTC.

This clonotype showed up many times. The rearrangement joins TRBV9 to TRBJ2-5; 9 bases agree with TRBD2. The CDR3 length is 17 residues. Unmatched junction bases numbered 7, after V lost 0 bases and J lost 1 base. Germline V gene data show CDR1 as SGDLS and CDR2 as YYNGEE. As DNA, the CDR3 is TGTGCCAGCAGCGTAGCTCCCCAGCGGGGGGTCCAAGAGACCCAGTACTTC. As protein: CASSVAPQRGVQETQYF.

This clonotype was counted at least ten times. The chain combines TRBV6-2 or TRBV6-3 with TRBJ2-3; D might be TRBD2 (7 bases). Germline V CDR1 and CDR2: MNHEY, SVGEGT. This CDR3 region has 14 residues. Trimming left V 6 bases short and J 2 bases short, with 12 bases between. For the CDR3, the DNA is TGTGCCAGCAGACCCGCGGGGGCCACAGATACGCAGTATTTT. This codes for CASRPAGATDTQYF.

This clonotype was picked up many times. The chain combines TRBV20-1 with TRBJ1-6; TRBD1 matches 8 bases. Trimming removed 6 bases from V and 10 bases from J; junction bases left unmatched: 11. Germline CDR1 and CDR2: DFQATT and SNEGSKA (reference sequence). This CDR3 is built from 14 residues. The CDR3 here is CSAESGGAGSPLHF. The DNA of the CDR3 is TGCAGTGCAGAGTCAGGGGGCGCAGGATCACCCCTCCACTTT.

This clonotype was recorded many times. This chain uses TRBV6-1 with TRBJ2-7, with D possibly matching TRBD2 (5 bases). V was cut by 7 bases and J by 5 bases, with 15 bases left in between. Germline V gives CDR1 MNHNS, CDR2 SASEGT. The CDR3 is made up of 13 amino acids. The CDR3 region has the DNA TGTGCCAGCACGAGAGCTAGCCAGCACGAGCAGTACTTC. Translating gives CASTRASQHEQYF.

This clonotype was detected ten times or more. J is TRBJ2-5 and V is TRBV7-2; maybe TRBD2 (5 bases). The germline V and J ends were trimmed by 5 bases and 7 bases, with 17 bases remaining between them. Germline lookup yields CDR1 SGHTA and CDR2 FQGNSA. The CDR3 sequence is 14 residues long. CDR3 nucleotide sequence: TGTGCCAGCAGCGGACGGGGTCGGTTGGGGACCCAGTACTTC. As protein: CASSGRGRLGTQYF.

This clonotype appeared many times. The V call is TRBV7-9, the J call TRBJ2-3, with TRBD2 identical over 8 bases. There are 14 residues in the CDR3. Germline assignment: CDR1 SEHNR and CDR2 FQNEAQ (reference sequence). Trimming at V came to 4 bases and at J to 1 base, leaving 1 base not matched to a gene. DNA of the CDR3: TGTGCCAGCAGCTCGACTAGCGGCACAGATACGCAGTATTTT. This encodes CASSSTSGTDTQYF.

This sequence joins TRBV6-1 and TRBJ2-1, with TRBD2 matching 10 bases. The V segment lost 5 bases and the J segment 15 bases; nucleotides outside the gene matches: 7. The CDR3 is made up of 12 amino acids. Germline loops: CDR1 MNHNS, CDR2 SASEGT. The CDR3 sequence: CASSLSGGRRFF. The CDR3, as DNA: TGTGCCAGCAGTCTTAGCGGGGGGAGGCGGTTCTTC.

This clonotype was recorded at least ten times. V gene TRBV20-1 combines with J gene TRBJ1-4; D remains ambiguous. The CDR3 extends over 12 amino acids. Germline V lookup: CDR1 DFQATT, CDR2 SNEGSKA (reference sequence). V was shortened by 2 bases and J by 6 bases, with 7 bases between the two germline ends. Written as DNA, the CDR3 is TGCAGTGCTAGACCCGTGGATGAAAAACTGTTTTTT. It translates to CSARPVDEKLFF.

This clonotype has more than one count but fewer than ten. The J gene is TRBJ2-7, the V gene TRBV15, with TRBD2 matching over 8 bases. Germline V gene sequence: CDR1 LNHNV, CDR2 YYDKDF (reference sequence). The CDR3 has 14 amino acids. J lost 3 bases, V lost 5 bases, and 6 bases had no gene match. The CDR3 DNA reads TGTGCCACCAGCTATGCAGCGGGGGACTACGAGCAGTACTTC. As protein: CATSYAAGDYEQYF. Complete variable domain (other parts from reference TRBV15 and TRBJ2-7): DAMVIQNPRYQVTQFGKPVTLSCSQTLNHNVMYWYQQKSSQAPKLLFHYYDKDFNNEADTPDNFQSRRPNTSFCFLDIRSPGLGDTAMYLCATSYAAGDYEQYFGPGTRLTVT.

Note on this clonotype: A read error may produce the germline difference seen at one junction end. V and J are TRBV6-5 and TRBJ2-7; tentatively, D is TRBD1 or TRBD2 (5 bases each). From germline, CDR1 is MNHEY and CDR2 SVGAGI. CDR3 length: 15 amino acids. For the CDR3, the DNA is TGTGCCAGCAGTTACTCCGGGACGGGAACCTACGAGCAGTGCTTC. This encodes CASSYSGTGTYEQCF.